Listed below are T cell receptor beta chains from one sample, sequenced in a study of T cells in Graves' hyperthyroidism and ophthalmopathy. TCRdb itself ran the multiplex PCR reads through MiXCR, one entry per CDR3 protein. The repertoire includes around 350,000 distinct CDR3 sequences, approximately 19% of them detected once, and about 3.7% sits in the top ten. The specimen sequenced was blood. Source of these receptors: a woman between 18 and 29 years old with Graves' hyperthyroidism. CDR3s include the opening cysteine and the closing phenylalanine or tryptophan. The order of the fields is J gene, V gene, clone size, CDR3 length, CDR3 protein. Not all rows give a size; the values are once, few, many and, for expanded clones, a class.

J: TRBJ1-1
V: TRBV19
size: once
length: 16
CDR3: CASSKDMTEMNTEAFF

J: TRBJ1-6
V: TRBV10-1
size: many
length: 14
CDR3: CASSGGWENSPLHF

J: TRBJ1-1
V: TRBV7-9
size: -
length: 12
CDR3: CASSLSGTAAFF

J: TRBJ2-3
V: TRBV7-2
size: many
length: 16
CDR3: CASSLAAGLPPDTQYF

J: TRBJ1-1
V: TRBV11-2
size: many
length: 15
CDR3: CASSPLPGQLLEAFF

J: TRBJ1-1
V: TRBV19
size: -
length: 15
CDR3: CASSTPGWVNTEAFF

J: TRBJ2-1
V: TRBV11-3
size: -
length: 14
CDR3: CASSSWTGGNEQFF

J: TRBJ2-4
V: TRBV11-2
size: -
length: 15
CDR3: CASSLFYMDNHDQYF

J: TRBJ1-3
V: TRBV18
size: many
length: 18
CDR3: CASSPLQQGEPSGNTIYF

J: TRBJ1-2
V: TRBV12-3/TRBV12-4
size: -
length: 14
CDR3: CASSSQAGNYGYTF

J: TRBJ1-2
V: TRBV9
size: -
length: 13
CDR3: CASSVWWEGGYTF

J: TRBJ1-1
V: TRBV6-2/TRBV6-3
size: -
length: 15
CDR3: CASSLGQGARTEAFF

J: TRBJ2-5
V: TRBV30
size: many
length: 14
CDR3: CAWSVRRVGETQYF

J: TRBJ1-2
V: TRBV6-5
size: -
length: 13
CDR3: CASSSGILSGYTF

J: TRBJ2-3
V: TRBV9
size: few
length: 13
CDR3: CASSAGGTDTQYF

J: TRBJ1-5
V: TRBV6-2/TRBV6-3
size: many
length: 18
CDR3: CASSYSFSGLGSNQPQHF

J: TRBJ2-5
V: TRBV20-1
size: many
length: 12
CDR3: CSASGPTETQYF

J: TRBJ1-1
V: TRBV7-9
size: many
length: 14
CDR3: CASSFGILNTEAFF

J: TRBJ1-1
V: TRBV6-1
size: many
length: 14
CDR3: CASTFGHINTEAFF

J: TRBJ1-2
V: TRBV28
size: many
length: 13
CDR3: CASSLSVMGGYTF

J: TRBJ1-5
V: TRBV15
size: few
length: 16
CDR3: CATSRVGNRGNQPQHF

J: TRBJ2-6
V: TRBV3-1
size: -
length: 16
CDR3: CASTRRIDSGANVLTF

J: TRBJ1-3
V: TRBV6-2/TRBV6-3
size: many
length: 14
CDR3: CASGEAWAANTIYF

J: TRBJ1-1
V: TRBV27
size: many
length: 13
CDR3: CASSSIHNTEAFF

J: TRBJ2-6
V: TRBV20-1
size: many
length: 15
CDR3: CSASPQGSGANVLTF

J: TRBJ1-2
V: TRBV4-1
size: few
length: 13
CDR3: CASSQDRDYGYTF

J: TRBJ2-5
V: TRBV5-1
size: many
length: 14
CDR3: CASSLGQGIETQYF

J: TRBJ1-2
V: TRBV18
size: many
length: 14
CDR3: CATSDRASNYGYTF

J: TRBJ1-2
V: TRBV19
size: many
length: 12
CDR3: CAGYRGDYGYTF

J: TRBJ1-1
V: TRBV12-3/TRBV12-4
size: many
length: 15
CDR3: CASSLYGQPNTEAFF

J: TRBJ1-2
V: TRBV6-4
size: -
length: 13
CDR3: CASSYETAYGYTF

J: TRBJ2-3
V: TRBV12-3/TRBV12-4
size: many
length: 14
CDR3: CASSFLGPIDTQYF

J: TRBJ1-3
V: TRBV27
size: once
length: 15
CDR3: CASRGTEKAGNTIYF

J: TRBJ1-5
V: TRBV20-1
size: -
length: 13
CDR3: CSASKKWDQPQHF

J: TRBJ1-6
V: TRBV6-1
size: many
length: 14
CDR3: CASSPGEGSSPLHF

J: TRBJ1-2
V: TRBV5-1
size: many
length: 14
CDR3: CASSLILGGYGYTF

J: TRBJ1-3
V: TRBV28
size: many
length: 14
CDR3: CASREGHSGNTIYF

J: TRBJ1-1
V: TRBV2
size: -
length: 15
CDR3: CASRLRDSPNTEAFF

J: TRBJ2-5
V: TRBV6-5
size: many
length: 13
CDR3: CASSYYRGETQYF

J: TRBJ2-2
V: TRBV5-1
size: -
length: 16
CDR3: CASSLGGTGNTGELFF

J: TRBJ2-7
V: TRBV5-1
size: many
length: 15
CDR3: CASSLRGGLLYEQYF

J: TRBJ1-6
V: TRBV5-4
size: many
length: 13
CDR3: CASSLGTWGSLHF

J: TRBJ1-2
V: TRBV5-1
size: many
length: 15
CDR3: CASSVDGTGVYGYTF

J: TRBJ1-1
V: TRBV27
size: many
length: 13
CDR3: CASSYDRGLEAFF

J: TRBJ2-7
V: TRBV28
size: many
length: 13
CDR3: CASTRARGLEQYF

J: TRBJ1-5
V: TRBV5-8
size: -
length: 15
CDR3: CASSLSERAGQPQHF

J: TRBJ2-7
V: TRBV28
size: -
length: 16
CDR3: CASSPPGLAGSYEQYF

J: TRBJ1-3
V: TRBV6-1
size: -
length: 17
CDR3: CASSELRLGASGNTIYF

J: TRBJ2-7
V: TRBV11-2
size: -
length: 13
CDR3: CASSPRFVYEQYF

J: TRBJ1-1
V: TRBV28
size: -
length: 13
CDR3: CASGGNRRPRAFF

J: TRBJ1-1
V: TRBV27
size: many
length: 14
CDR3: CASSGLFRDTEAFF

J: TRBJ1-5
V: TRBV15
size: -
length: 13
CDR3: CATSRGDLEPQHF

J: TRBJ2-6
V: TRBV6-1
size: many
length: 14
CDR3: CASSDGFGANVLTF

J: TRBJ1-5
V: TRBV5-1
size: many
length: 13
CDR3: CASRPGDNQPQHF

J: TRBJ1-2
V: TRBV20-1
size: -
length: 10
CDR3: CSARSGGYTF

J: TRBJ1-1
V: TRBV6-5
size: many
length: 11
CDR3: CASDRNTEAFF